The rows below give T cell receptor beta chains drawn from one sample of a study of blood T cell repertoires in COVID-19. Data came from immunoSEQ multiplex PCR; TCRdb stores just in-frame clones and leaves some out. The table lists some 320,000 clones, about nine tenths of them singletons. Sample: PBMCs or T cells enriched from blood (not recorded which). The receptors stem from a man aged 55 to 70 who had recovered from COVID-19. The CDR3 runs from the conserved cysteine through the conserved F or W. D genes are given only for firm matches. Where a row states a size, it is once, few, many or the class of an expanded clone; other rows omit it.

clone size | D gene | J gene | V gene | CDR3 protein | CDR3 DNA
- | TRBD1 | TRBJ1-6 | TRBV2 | CASSSRQGSSPLHF | TGTGCCAGCAGTTCCAGACAGGGCAGTTCACCCCTCCACTTT
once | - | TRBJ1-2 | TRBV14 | CASSQDLRVGYTF | TGTGCCAGCAGCCAAGATCTCCGGGTTGGCTACACCTTC
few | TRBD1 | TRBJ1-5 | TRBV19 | CASTRTGYSNQPQHF | TGTGCCAGTACCCGGACAGGTTATAGCAATCAGCCCCAGCATTTT
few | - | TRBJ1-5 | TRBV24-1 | CATSGGNSNQPQHF | TGTGCCACCAGTGGGGGCAATAGCAATCAGCCCCAGCATTTT
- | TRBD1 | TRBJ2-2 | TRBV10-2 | CASSETGVTGELFF | TGCGCCAGCAGTGAAACAGGGGTCACCGGGGAGCTGTTTTTT
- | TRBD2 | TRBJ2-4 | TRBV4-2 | CASSQDPGLLNIQYF | TGTGCCAGCAGCCAAGATCCGGGACTACTAAACATTCAGTACTTC
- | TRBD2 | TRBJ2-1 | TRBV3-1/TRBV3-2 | CASSSSGGAYNEQFF | TGTGCCAGCAGTTCCAGCGGGGGGGCCTACAATGAGCAGTTCTTC
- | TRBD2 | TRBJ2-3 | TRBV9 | CASSATSEASTDTQYF | TGTGCCAGCAGCGCCACTAGCGAAGCTAGCACAGATACGCAGTATTTT
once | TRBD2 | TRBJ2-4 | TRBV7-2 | CASSYIPTSGRGIQYF | TGTGCCAGCAGCTATATTCCGACTAGCGGGAGAGGCATTCAGTACTTC
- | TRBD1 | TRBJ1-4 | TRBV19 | CASLPGQGRSGNEKLFF | TGTGCCAGTCTTCCGGGACAGGGGAGGTCGGGTAATGAAAAACTGTTTTTT
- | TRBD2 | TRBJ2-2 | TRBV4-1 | CASSHLSGSYTGELFF | TGCGCCAGCAGCCACCTTAGCGGGAGTTACACCGGGGAGCTGTTTTTT
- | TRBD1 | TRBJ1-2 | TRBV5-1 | CASSRQGEPYGYTF | TGCGCCAGCAGCCGACAGGGGGAACCCTATGGCTACACCTTC
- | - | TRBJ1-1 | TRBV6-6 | CASSYGGLNTEAFF | TGTGCCAGCAGTTACGGGGGCTTGAACACTGAAGCTTTCTTT
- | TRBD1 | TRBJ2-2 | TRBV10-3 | CAISETGGTGELFF | TGTGCCATCAGTGAAACAGGGGGCACCGGGGAGCTGTTTTTT
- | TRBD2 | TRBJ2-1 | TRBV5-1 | CASSSGLAGSSYNEQFF | TGCGCCAGCAGCTCCGGACTAGCGGGTTCATCCTACAATGAGCAGTTCTTC
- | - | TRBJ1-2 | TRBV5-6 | CASSLDLGAYGYTF | TGTGCCAGCAGCTTGGATCTGGGGGCCTATGGCTACACCTTC
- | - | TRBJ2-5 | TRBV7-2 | CASSKKSGAGLETQYF | TGTGCCAGCAGCAAGAAATCGGGCGCGGGGTTAGAGACCCAGTACTTC
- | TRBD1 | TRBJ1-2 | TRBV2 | CATDQGVGGYTF | TGTGCCACCGATCAGGGGGTTGGTGGCTACACCTTC
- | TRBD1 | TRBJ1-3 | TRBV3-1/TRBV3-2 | CASSPYLQGRSGNTIYF | TGTGCCAGCAGCCCCTATCTACAGGGGCGCTCTGGAAACACCATATATTTT
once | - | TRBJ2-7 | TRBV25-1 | CASSESGPASYEQYF | TGTGCCAGCAGTGAAAGTGGGCCAGCCTCCTACGAGCAGTACTTC
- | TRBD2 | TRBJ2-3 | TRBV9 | CASSGTSGSRGGTDTQYF | TGTGCCAGCAGCGGCACTAGCGGGAGCAGGGGGGGCACAGATACGCAGTATTTT
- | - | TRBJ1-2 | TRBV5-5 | CASSQSRQYGYTF | TGTGCCAGCAGCCAATCCCGACAGTATGGCTACACCTTC
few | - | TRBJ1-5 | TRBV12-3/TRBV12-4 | CASSPNLGQPQHF | TGTGCCAGCAGTCCAAACCTTGGCCAGCCCCAGCATTTT
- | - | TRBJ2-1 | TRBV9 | CASSVRGSSPHNEQFF | TGTGCCAGCAGCGTAAGGGGGTCCAGCCCCCACAATGAGCAGTTCTTC
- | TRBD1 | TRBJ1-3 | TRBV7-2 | CASSSGQGGDTIYF | TGTGCCAGCAGCTCGGGACAGGGGGGTGACACCATATATTTT
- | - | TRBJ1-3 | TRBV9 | CASSVEGISGNTIYF | TGTGCCAGCAGCGTAGAGGGGATCTCTGGAAACACCATATATTTT
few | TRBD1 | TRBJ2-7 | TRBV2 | CASSEGQKFYEQYF | TGTGCCAGCAGTGAGGGACAGAAGTTCTACGAGCAGTACTTC
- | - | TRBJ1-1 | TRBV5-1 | CASSTLDRPMETEAFF | TGCGCCAGCAGCACCCTCGACAGACCCATGGAAACTGAAGCTTTCTTT
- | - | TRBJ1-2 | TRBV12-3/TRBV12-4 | CASSSGVGYTF | TGTGCCAGCAGTTCAGGGGTTGGCTACACCTTC
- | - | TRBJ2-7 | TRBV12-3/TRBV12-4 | CASSFLLYEQYF | TGTGCCAGCAGTTTCCTACTCTACGAGCAGTACTTC
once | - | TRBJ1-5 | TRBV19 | CASSMRGGGSNQPQHF | TGTGCCAGTAGTATGCGAGGGGGGGGTAGCAATCAGCCCCAGCATTTT
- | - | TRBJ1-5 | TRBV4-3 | CASSQAYGQLPRQPQHF | TGCGCCAGCAGCCAAGCCTACGGACAGCTTCCTAGGCAGCCCCAGCATTTT
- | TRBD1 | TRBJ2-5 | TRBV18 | CASSPGQGRQETQYF | TGTGCCAGCTCACCTGGACAGGGGCGCCAAGAGACCCAGTACTTC
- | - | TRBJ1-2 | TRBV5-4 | CASSYDSFNYGYTF | TGTGCCAGCAGCTATGACAGTTTCAACTATGGCTACACCTTC
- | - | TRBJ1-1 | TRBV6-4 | CASSDPGHQNTEAFF | TGTGCCAGCAGTGATCCGGGACACCAGAACACTGAAGCTTTCTTT
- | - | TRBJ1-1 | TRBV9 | CASSVGAENTEAFF | TGTGCCAGCAGCGTAGGGGCAGAGAACACTGAAGCTTTCTTT
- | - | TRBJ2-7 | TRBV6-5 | CASMIYHEQYF | TGTGCCAGCATGATCTACCACGAGCAGTACTTC
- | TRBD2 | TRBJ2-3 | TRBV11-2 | CASSLMAGALTDTQYF | TGTGCCAGCAGCTTAATGGCGGGAGCTCTGACAGATACGCAGTATTTT
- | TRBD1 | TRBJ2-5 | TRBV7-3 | CASSSGTGSQETQYF | TGTGCCAGCAGCTCGGGGACAGGGTCACAAGAGACCCAGTACTTC
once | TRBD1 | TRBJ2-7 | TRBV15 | CATSSPGTGLSYEQYF | TGTGCCACCAGCAGTCCCGGGACAGGCCTCTCCTACGAGCAGTACTTC
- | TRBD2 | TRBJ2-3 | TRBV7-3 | CASSLGLAGDTQYF | TGTGCCAGCAGCCTGGGACTAGCGGGGGATACGCAGTATTTT
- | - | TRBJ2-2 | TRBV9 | CASSVGRTNTGELFF | TGTGCCAGCAGCGTAGGCAGGACGAACACCGGGGAGCTGTTTTTT
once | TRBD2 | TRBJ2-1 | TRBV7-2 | CASSFRTSSNEQFF | TGTGCCAGCAGCTTCCGGACTAGCAGTAATGAGCAGTTCTTC
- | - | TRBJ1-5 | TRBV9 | CASSVSPGPNNQPQHF | TGTGCCAGCAGCGTCTCTCCAGGGCCAAACAATCAGCCCCAGCATTTT
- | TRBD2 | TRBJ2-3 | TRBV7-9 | CASSHQLAGETDTQYF | TGTGCCAGCAGTCACCAACTAGCGGGAGAGACAGATACGCAGTATTTT
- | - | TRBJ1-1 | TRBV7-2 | CASSLVGRNTEAFF | TGTGCCAGCAGCTTAGTGGGGCGAAACACTGAAGCTTTCTTT
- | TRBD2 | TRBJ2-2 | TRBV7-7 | CASSFSAGGPPGELFF | TGTGCTAGCAGCTTTTCTGCGGGAGGGCCCCCCGGGGAGCTGTTTTTT
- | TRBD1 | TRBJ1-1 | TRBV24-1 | CATSDRGVTEAFF | TGTGCCACCAGTGACAGGGGGGTGACTGAAGCTTTCTTT
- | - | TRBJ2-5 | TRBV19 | CASSIDRWGGARETQYF | TGTGCCAGTAGTATAGATAGGTGGGGGGGCGCGCGGGAGACCCAGTACTTC
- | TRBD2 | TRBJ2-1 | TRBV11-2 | CASRPIRTSSDNEQFF | TGTGCCAGCAGGCCGATAAGGACTAGCTCCGACAATGAGCAGTTCTTC
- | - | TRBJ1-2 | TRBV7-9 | CASSLIRRSTVAGYTF | TGTGCCAGCAGCTTAATCCGGCGGTCGACAGTAGCTGGCTACACCTTC
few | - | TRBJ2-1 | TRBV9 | CASTSRSYNEQFF | TGTGCCAGCACTAGCAGATCCTACAATGAGCAGTTCTTC